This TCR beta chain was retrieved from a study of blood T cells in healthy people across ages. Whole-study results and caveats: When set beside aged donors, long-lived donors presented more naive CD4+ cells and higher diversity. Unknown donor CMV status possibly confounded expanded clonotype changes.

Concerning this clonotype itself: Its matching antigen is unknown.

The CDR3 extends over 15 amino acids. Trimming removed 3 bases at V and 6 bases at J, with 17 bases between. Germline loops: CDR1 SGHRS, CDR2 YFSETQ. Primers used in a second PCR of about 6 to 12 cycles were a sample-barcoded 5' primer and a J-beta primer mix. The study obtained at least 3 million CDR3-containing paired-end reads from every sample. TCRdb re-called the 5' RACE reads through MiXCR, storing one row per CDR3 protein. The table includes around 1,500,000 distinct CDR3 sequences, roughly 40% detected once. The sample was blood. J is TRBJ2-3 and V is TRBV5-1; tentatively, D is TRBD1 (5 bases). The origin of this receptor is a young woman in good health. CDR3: CASSSKIRGRDTQYF. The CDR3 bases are TGCGCCAGCAGCTCGAAAATAAGGGGCAGGGATACGCAGTATTTT.